The rows below give T cell receptor beta chains drawn from one sample of a study of T cell responses to AZD1222 COVID-19 vaccine. Data came from immunoSEQ multiplex PCR; TCRdb stores just in-frame clones and leaves some out. In the table there are 120,000 or so clones, 75% to 85% of which are singletons. This specimen consisted of peripheral blood, obtained 28 days after the second AZD1222 dose. The receptors were sampled from an adult who received the AZD1222 COVID-19 vaccine. Each CDR3 is given with its conserved first and last residue. A D gene is named only where the DNA matches it firmly. Clone size is given for some rows only: seen once, a few or many times, or a class if the clone is expanded.

size: once; J: TRBJ2-4; D: .; V: TRBV29-1; CDR3: CSAKLTGDIQYF; DNA: TGCAGCGCCAAACTAACCGGGGACATTCAGTACTTC
size: once; J: TRBJ2-7; D: .; V: TRBV5-8; CDR3: CASSLVTVTISYEQYF; DNA: TGTGCCAGCAGTCTAGTGACAGTAACTATCTCCTACGAGCAGTACTTC
size: .; J: TRBJ2-1; D: .; V: TRBV2; CDR3: CASSESTSRNEQFF; DNA: TGTGCCAGCAGTGAAAGTACTTCCCGTAATGAGCAGTTCTTC
size: .; J: TRBJ1-1; D: .; V: TRBV20-1; CDR3: CSATDRNTEAFF; DNA: TGCAGTGCTACTGACCGGAACACTGAAGCTTTCTTT
size: .; J: TRBJ1-5; D: TRBD1; V: TRBV6-5; CDR3: CASSRGQGIGQPQHF; DNA: TGTGCCAGCAGCCGCGGACAGGGAATTGGTCAGCCCCAGCATTTT
size: .; J: TRBJ2-2; D: .; V: TRBV10-1; CDR3: CASSEGVTGELFF; DNA: TGCGCCAGCAGTGAGGGGGTCACCGGGGAGCTGTTTTTT
size: .; J: TRBJ2-3; D: .; V: TRBV6-5; CDR3: CASSPPGEDTQYF; DNA: TGTGCCAGCAGTCCGCCCGGGGAGGATACGCAGTATTTT
size: .; J: TRBJ1-2; D: .; V: TRBV20-1; CDR3: CSASAELYGYTF; DNA: TGCAGTGCTAGTGCAGAGCTCTATGGCTACACCTTC
size: .; J: TRBJ2-1; D: .; V: TRBV11-1; CDR3: CASSTRSSYNEQFF; DNA: TGTGCCAGCAGCACCAGGAGCTCCTACAATGAGCAGTTCTTC
size: .; J: TRBJ1-3; D: TRBD1; V: TRBV6-6; CDR3: CASSHPSTGGSGNTIYF; DNA: TGTGCCAGCAGTCACCCTTCGACAGGGGGCTCTGGAAACACCATATATTTT
size: .; J: TRBJ2-7; D: TRBD2; V: TRBV12-3/TRBV12-4; CDR3: CASSRTSGYEQYF; DNA: TGTGCCAGCAGTCGGACTAGCGGGTACGAGCAGTACTTC
size: .; J: TRBJ1-2; D: .; V: TRBV3-1/TRBV3-2; CDR3: CASSQDWGTYYGYTF; DNA: TGTGCCAGCAGCCAAGATTGGGGGACATACTATGGCTACACCTTC
size: few; J: TRBJ1-6; D: TRBD1; V: TRBV5-1; CDR3: CASSSSTGAGSPLHF; DNA: TGCGCCAGCAGCAGCTCGACAGGGGCCGGTTCACCCCTCCACTTT
size: .; J: TRBJ2-3; D: TRBD2; V: TRBV4-3; CDR3: CASSQDLAGGLADTQYF; DNA: TGCGCCAGCAGCCAAGATTTAGCGGGGGGGTTGGCAGATACGCAGTATTTT
size: .; J: TRBJ1-3; D: .; V: TRBV2; CDR3: CASSDRGTAGNTIYF; DNA: TGTGCCAGCAGTGACCGTGGGACGGCTGGAAACACCATATATTTT
size: .; J: TRBJ2-2; D: .; V: TRBV6-5; CDR3: CASRLVLSTGELFF; DNA: TGTGCCAGCCGACTAGTTCTGTCTACCGGGGAGCTGTTTTTT
size: .; J: TRBJ1-5; D: TRBD1; V: TRBV28; CDR3: CASSLDREYSNQPQHF; DNA: TGTGCCAGCAGTTTAGACAGGGAGTATAGCAATCAGCCCCAGCATTTT
size: .; J: TRBJ2-7; D: .; V: TRBV18; CDR3: CASSPEAPYEQYF; DNA: TGTGCCAGCTCACCTGAGGCCCCCTACGAGCAGTACTTC
size: .; J: TRBJ1-5; D: TRBD1; V: TRBV28; CDR3: CASSKQGAYGNQPQHF; DNA: TGTGCCAGCAGTAAACAGGGGGCTTATGGCAATCAGCCCCAGCATTTT